One sample yielded the 6 T cell receptor beta chains listed below, sequenced in a study of identical twins. TCRdb re-called the 5' RACE reads with MiXCR, one entry per CDR3 protein. The sample yields hundreds of thousands of distinct CDR3 sequences, under 9% seen once. The sample was also reused in another study, on yellow fever vaccine responses in identical twins.

The sample taken for sequencing was PBMCs. Receptors originate from a woman aged 18 to 35 in good health.

This clonotype was recorded many times. The chain combines TRBV5-1 with TRBJ2-7; no firm D call. From germline, CDR1 is SGHRS and CDR2 YFSETQ. This CDR3 contains 11 residues. Deletions cut 5 bases from V and 3 bases from J, with 6 bases between. CDR3: CASSKGYEQYF. The CDR3 DNA reads as TGCGCCAGCAGTAAGGGCTACGAGCAGTACTTC. Filled out from reference TRBV5-1 and TRBJ2-7, the complete variable domain reads KAGVTQTPRYLIKTRGQQVTLSCSPISGHRSVSWYQQTPGQGLQFLFEYFSETQRNKGNFPGRFSGRQFSNSRSEMNVSTLELGDSALYLCASSKGYEQYFGPGTRLTVT.

This clonotype was counted between two and nine times. CDR3 in DNA: TGTGCCAGCAGTTTACAGGGGATCCACGAGCAGTACTTC. This translates into CASSLQGIHEQYF. The chain recombines TRBV27 with TRBJ2-7; possibly TRBD1 for D (6 bases). The V gene lost 2 bases and the J gene lost 5 bases, with 10 bases spanning the gap. CDR3 length equals 13 residues. CDR1 MNHEY and CDR2 SMNVEV come from the germline V gene (reference sequence).

The gene calls are TRBV4-3 and TRBJ2-1, with D unresolved. The length of the CDR3 is 16 residues. Germline V gene lookup returns CDR1 LGHNA and CDR2 YSLEER. Trimming pared 5 bases from V and 2 bases from J, leaving 16 bases between. CDR3 sequence reads: CASSFPSELPYNEQFF. CDR3 sequence (DNA): TGCGCCAGCAGCTTCCCAAGCGAACTACCCTACAATGAGCAGTTCTTC.

The chain is built from TRBV20-1 and TRBJ2-2; 16 bases align to TRBD2. The CDR3 has 18 residues. Germline V lookup: CDR1 DFQATT, CDR2 SNEGSKA (reference sequence). V shed 0 bases, J shed 4 bases, and the junction held 5 bases outside the gene matches. CDR3 protein: CSARDGTSGGAPTGELFF. DNA of the CDR3: TGCAGTGCTAGAGATGGGACTAGCGGGGGGGCCCCCACCGGGGAGCTGTTTTTT.

The gene calls are TRBV2 and TRBJ2-3; 7 bases are shared with TRBD1. The CDR3 spans 13 residues. Per germline, CDR1 SNHLY and CDR2 FYNNEI. V shed 6 bases, J shed 3 bases, and the junction held 3 bases outside the gene matches. The CDR3 DNA follows: TGTGCCAGCAGGGACAGGCTAACAGATACGCAGTATTTT. Protein product: CASRDRLTDTQYF.

This clonotype was detected a few times. A read error may produce the germline difference seen at one junction end. This sequence joins TRBV3-1 and TRBJ2-7, with D hard to call. This CDR3 contains 11 residues. The germline gives CDR1 LGHDT, CDR2 YNNKEL (reference sequence). The CDR3: CASSQGLTRRF. In DNA, the CDR3 is TGTGCCAGCAGCCAAGGACTTACCAGACGTTTC.